The clone carrying this T cell receptor beta chain has more than one count but fewer than ten. Its antigen is undetermined. Profiled with immunoSEQ multiplex PCR; TCRdb holds only in-frame clones, not every one. The table includes some 110,000 clones, roughly nine tenths detected once. The sample comes from a study of T cell responses to AZD1222 COVID-19 vaccine. Unmatched junction bases numbered 11, after V lost 5 bases and J lost 3 bases. Germline V gives CDR1 MDHEN, CDR2 SYDVKM. The length of the CDR3 is 16 residues. Study outcomes and limitations: Mostly white British, mostly female donors; authors suggested clonal diversity may be underestimated. Spike-specific TCR breadth and depth went up after people got two AZD1222 doses. Nearly half of spike-specific TCRs reportedly go after variant regions that carry no mutations. Just a handful of people given AZD1222 tested seropositive at baseline.

The V gene is TRBV28, the J gene TRBJ2-7; TRBD1 agrees at 9 bases. Sequenced here: peripheral blood, sampled 28 days after the second AZD1222 dose. The sequence was obtained from an adult who received the AZD1222 COVID-19 vaccine. Written as DNA, the CDR3 is TGTGCCAGCAGTAACCCGAAACAGGGGGCGAACTACGAGCAGTACTTC. Protein: CASSNPKQGANYEQYF.